The source of this TCR beta chain is a study of blood T cell repertoires in COVID-19. Study at large: Collection of acute and convalescent COVID-19 samples took place in the United States, Italy and Spain. T cells, B-cell-depleted T cells, or PBMCs supplied cDNA or gDNA.

Deletions cut 3 bases from V and 4 bases from J, with 9 bases between. The CDR3 is 13 residues long. Germline V gene lookup returns CDR1 LNHDA and CDR2 SQIVND (reference sequence). In the authors' methods: Amplification of reference gene primers provided the estimated nucleated cell counts. The table came from immunoSEQ multiplex PCR; TCRdb's copy has only in-frame clones and leaves some out. D and trimming come from the DNA, and the V and J calls and clone size come from that table. This table holds roughly 26,000 clones, around 83% found once. The sample consisted of peripheral blood. The chain uses TRBV19 and TRBJ1-2; D is unclear. The TCR comes from a human donor in a cohort sampled during active COVID-19. The CDR3 protein is CASSIGPFYGYTF. The CDR3 DNA follows: TGTGCCAGTAGTATTGGGCCCTTCTATGGCTACACCTTC.